The clone carrying this T cell receptor beta chain came up a few times. Antigen unknown. Together with a sample-barcoded 5' primer, a J-beta primer mix was included in a second PCR lasting about 7 to 12 cycles. Per sample, CDR3-containing paired-end reads numbered at least 2.5 million. Via MiXCR, TCRdb re-called the 5' RACE reads, giving one row per CDR3 protein. The sample records around 1.5 million distinct CDR3 sequences, approximately 59% being singletons. V lost 5 bases and J lost 1, with 15 bases in between. Germline CDR1 reads SGHTA; CDR2 reads FQGNSA. This CDR3 is 16 amino acids long. Total RNA amounts of at least 5 micrograms were extracted per sample. These data come from a study of blood T cells in healthy people across ages. Findings and limits, study-wide: Bulk PBMC profiling left naive and antigen-experienced comparisons inconclusive.

Specimen: blood. This TCR was sampled from a young man in good health. The chain combines TRBV7-2 with TRBJ2-1; D uncertain. The CDR3 is CASSPVTQGSYNEQFF. The CDR3 DNA sequence: TGTGCCAGCAGCCCCGTAACCCAAGGGTCCTACAATGAGCAGTTCTTC.